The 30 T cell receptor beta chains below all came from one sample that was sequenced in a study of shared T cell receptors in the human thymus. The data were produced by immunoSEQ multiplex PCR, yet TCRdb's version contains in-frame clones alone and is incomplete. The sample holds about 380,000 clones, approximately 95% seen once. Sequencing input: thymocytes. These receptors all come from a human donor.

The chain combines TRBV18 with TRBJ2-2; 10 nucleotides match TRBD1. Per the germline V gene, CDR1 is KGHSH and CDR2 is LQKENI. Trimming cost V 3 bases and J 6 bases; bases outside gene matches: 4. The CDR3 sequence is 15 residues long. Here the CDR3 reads CASSPDRGQAGELFF. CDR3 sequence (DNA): TGTGCCAGCTCACCTGACAGGGGGCAAGCCGGGGAGCTGTTTTTT.

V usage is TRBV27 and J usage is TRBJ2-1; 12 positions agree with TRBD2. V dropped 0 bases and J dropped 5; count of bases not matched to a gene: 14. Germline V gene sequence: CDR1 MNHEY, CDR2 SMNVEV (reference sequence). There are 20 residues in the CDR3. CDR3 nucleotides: TGTGCCAGCAGTTTATCCGAGGCCTTTTCACTAGCGGGGGGAAACAATGAGCAGTTCTTC. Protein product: CASSLSEAFSLAGGNNEQFF.

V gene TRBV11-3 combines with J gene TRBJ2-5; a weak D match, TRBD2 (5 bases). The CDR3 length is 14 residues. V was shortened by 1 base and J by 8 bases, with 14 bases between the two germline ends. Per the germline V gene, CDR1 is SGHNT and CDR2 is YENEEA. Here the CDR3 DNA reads TGTGCCAGCAGCTTAGGCGGGCCCGTCCGAACCCAGTACTTC. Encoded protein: CASSLGGPVRTQYF. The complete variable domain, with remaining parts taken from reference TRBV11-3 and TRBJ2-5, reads EAGVVQSPRYKIIEKKQPVAFWCNPISGHNTLYWYLQNLGQGPELLIRYENEEAVDDSQLPKDRFSAERLKGVDSTLKIQPAELGDSAVYLCASSLGGPVRTQYFGPGTRLLVL.

The CDR3 loop is CASSPGGLAGGPGELFF. The CDR3 nucleotides are TGTGCCAGCAGCCCAGGGGGACTAGCGGGAGGGCCCGGGGAGCTGTTTTTT. V is TRBV9 and J is TRBJ2-2; 16 bases match TRBD2. This CDR3 region has 17 residues. V gave up 4 bases and J gave up 6 bases; unmatched junction bases: 6. Germline assignment: CDR1 SGDLS and CDR2 YYNGEE.

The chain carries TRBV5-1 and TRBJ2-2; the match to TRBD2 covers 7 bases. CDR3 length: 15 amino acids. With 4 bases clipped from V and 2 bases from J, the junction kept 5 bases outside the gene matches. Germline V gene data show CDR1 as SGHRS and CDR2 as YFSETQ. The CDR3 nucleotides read TGCGCCAGCAGCCTTCAGCGGGATAACACCGGGGAGCTGTTTTTT. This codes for CASSLQRDNTGELFF.

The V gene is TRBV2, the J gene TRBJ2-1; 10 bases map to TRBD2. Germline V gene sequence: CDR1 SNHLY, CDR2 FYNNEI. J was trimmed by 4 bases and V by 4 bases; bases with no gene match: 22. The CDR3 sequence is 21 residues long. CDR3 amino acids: CASSGGRTKRIGLADYNEQFF. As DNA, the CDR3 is TGTGCCAGCAGTGGGGGAAGAACTAAACGAATTGGACTAGCGGATTACAATGAGCAGTTCTTC. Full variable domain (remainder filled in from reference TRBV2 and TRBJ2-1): EPEVTQTPSHQVTQMGQEVILRCVPISNHLYFYWYRQILGQKVEFLVSFYNNEISEKSEIFDDQFSVERPDGSNFTLKIRSTKLEDSAMYFCASSGGRTKRIGLADYNEQFFGPGTRLTVL.

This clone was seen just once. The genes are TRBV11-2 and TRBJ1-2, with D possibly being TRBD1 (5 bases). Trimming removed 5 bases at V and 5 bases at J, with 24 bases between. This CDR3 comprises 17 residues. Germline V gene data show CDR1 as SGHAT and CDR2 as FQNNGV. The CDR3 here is CASSPKPAGTEIYGYTF. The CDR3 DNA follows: TGTGCCAGCAGCCCTAAGCCTGCCGGGACGGAAATTTATGGCTACACCTTC. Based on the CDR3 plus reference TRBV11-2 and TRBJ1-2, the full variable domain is EAGVAQSPRYKIIEKRQSVAFWCNPISGHATLYWYQQILGQGPKLLIQFQNNGVVDDSQLPKDRFSAERLKGVDSTLKIQPAKLEDSAVYLCASSPKPAGTEIYGYTFGSGTRLTVV.

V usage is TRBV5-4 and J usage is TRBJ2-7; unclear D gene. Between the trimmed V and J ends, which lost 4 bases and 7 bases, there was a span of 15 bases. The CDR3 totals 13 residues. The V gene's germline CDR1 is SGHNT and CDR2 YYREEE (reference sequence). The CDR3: CASSPEWVGEQYF. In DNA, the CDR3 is TGTGCCAGCAGCCCGGAGTGGGTTGGGGAGCAGTACTTC.

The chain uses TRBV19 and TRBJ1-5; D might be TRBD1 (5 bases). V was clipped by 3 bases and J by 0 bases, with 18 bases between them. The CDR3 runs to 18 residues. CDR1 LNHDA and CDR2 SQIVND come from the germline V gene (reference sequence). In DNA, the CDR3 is TGTGCCAGTAGTATCTCGGAGGGGCCACAGGATAGCAATCAGCCCCAGCATTTT. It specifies CASSISEGPQDSNQPQHF. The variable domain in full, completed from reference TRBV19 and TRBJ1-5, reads DGGITQSPKYLFRKEGQNVTLSCEQNLNHDAMYWYRQDPGQGLRLIYYSQIVNDFQKGDIAEGYSVSREKKESFPLTVTSAQKNPTAFYLCASSISEGPQDSNQPQHFGDGTRLSIL.

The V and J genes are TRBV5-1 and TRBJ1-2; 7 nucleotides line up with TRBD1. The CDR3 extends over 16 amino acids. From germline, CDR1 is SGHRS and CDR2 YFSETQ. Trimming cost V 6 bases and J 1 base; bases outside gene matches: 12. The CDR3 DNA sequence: TGCGCCAGCACCCCCAGGGGGGGGGACAATAACTATGGCTACACCTTC. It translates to CASTPRGGDNNYGYTF.

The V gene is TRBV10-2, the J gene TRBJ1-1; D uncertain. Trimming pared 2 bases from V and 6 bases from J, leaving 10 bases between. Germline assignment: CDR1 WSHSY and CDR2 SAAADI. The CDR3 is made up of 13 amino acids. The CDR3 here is CASSEGEMSEAFF. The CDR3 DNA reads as TGCGCCAGCAGTGAGGGGGAGATGTCTGAAGCTTTCTTT.

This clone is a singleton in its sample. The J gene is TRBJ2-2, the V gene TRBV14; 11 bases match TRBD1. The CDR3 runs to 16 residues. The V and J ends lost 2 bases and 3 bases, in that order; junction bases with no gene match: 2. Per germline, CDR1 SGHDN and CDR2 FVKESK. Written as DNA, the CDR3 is TGTGCCAGCAGCCAACCGGGACAGGGGGACACCGGGGAGCTGTTTTTT. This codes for CASSQPGQGDTGELFF.

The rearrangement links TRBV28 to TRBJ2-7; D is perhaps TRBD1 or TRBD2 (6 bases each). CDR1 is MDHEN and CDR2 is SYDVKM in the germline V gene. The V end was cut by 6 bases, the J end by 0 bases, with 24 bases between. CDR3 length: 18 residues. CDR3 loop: CASSLDGLNRDNSYEQYF. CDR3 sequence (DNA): TGTGCCAGCAGCCTCGACGGACTAAACCGGGACAACTCCTACGAGCAGTACTTC.

CDR3 DNA sequence: TGTGCCAGTAGTATAGATTTTCCGGTCAGGGGGATGGTGAACACTGAAGCTTTCTTT. It codes for CASSIDFPVRGMVNTEAFF. V usage is TRBV19 and J usage is TRBJ1-1, with 7 nucleotides matching TRBD1. Germline trimming cut 0 bases from V and 0 bases from J; bases unmatched to any gene: 13. The length of the CDR3 is 19 residues. CDR1 LNHDA and CDR2 SQIVND come from the germline V gene (reference sequence).

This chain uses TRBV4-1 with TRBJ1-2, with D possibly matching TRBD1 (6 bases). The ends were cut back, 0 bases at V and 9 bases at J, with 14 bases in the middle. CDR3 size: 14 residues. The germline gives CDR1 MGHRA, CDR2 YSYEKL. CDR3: CASSQDPKDRCYTF. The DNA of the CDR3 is TGCGCCAGCAGCCAAGACCCCAAGGACAGATGCTACACCTTC.

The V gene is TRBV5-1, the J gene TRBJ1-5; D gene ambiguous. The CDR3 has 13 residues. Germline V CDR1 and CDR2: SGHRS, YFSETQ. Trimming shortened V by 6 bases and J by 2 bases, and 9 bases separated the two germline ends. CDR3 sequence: CASIVRCNQPQHF. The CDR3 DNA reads TGCGCCAGCATTGTCAGGTGCAATCAGCCCCAGCATTTT.

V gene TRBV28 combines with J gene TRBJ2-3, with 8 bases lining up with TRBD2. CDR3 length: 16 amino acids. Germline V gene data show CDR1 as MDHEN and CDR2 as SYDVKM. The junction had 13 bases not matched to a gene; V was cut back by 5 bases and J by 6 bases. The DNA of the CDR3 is TGTGCCAGCAGTGAATTGCGTCTAGCGGGCTGGGATACGCAGTATTTT. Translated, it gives CASSELRLAGWDTQYF. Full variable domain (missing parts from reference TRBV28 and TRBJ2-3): DVKVTQSSRYLVKRTGEKVFLECVQDMDHENMFWYRQDPGLGLRLIYFSYDVKMKEKGDIPEGYSVSREKKERFSLILESASTNQTSMYLCASSELRLAGWDTQYFGPGTRLTVL.

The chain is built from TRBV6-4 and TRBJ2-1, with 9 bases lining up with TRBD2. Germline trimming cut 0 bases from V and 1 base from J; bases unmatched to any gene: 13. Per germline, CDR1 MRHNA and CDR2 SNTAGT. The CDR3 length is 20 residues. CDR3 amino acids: CASSDSGLPSGKTSYNEQFF. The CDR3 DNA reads TGTGCCAGCAGTGACTCTGGGCTCCCTAGCGGGAAGACTTCCTACAATGAGCAGTTCTTC.

As DNA, the CDR3 is TGCAGCGTTCATAGGGCAGCGAAGACTCAGCAGTTCTTC. As protein: CSVHRAAKTQQFF. The chain combines TRBV29-1 with TRBJ2-1; D is uncertain. Germline loops: CDR1 SQVTM, CDR2 ANQGSEA. With 5 bases removed from V and 11 bases from J, the gap between germline ends came to 19 bases. This CDR3 contains 13 residues.

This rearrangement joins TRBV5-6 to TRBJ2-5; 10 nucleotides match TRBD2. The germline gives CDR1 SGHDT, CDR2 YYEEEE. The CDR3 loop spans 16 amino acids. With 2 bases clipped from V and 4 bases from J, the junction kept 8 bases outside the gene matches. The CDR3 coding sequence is TGTGCCAGCAGCTTCAGGAGCGGGAGGGCCCTAGAGACCCAGTACTTC. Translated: CASSFRSGRALETQYF. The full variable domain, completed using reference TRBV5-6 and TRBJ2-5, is DAGVTQSPTHLIKTRGQQVTLRCSPKSGHDTVSWYQQALGQGPQFIFQYYEEEERQRGNFPDRFSGHQFPNYSSELNVNALLLGDSALYLCASSFRSGRALETQYFGPGTRLLVL.

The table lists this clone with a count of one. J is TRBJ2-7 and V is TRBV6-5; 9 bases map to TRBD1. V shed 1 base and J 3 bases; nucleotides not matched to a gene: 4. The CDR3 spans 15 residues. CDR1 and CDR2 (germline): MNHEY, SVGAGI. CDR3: CASSYWDRDLYEQYF. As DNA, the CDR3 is TGTGCCAGCAGTTACTGGGACAGGGACCTCTACGAGCAGTACTTC.

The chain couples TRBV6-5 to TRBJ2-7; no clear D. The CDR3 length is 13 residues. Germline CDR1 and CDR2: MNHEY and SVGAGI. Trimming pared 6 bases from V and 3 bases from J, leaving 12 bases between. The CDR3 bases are TGTGCCAGCAGCCGTAGACTTGACTACGAGCAGTACTTC. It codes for CASSRRLDYEQYF.

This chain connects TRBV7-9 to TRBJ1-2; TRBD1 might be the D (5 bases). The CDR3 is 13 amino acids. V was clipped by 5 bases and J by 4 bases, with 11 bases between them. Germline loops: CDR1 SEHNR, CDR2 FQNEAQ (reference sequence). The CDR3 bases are TGTGCCAGCAGCCCCGGACACATCTATGGCTACACCTTC. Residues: CASSPGHIYGYTF.

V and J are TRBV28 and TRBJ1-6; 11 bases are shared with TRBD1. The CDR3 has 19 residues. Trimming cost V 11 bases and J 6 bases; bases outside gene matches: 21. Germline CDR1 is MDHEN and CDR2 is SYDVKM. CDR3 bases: TGTGCCGTGAGAATATCCGGGACAGGGGGTCGATCGGGTAATTCACCCCTCCACTTT. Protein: CAVRISGTGGRSGNSPLHF.

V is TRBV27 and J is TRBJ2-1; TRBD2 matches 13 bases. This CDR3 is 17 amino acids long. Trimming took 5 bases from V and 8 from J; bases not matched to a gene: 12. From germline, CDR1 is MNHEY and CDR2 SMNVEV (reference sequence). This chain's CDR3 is CASSLLAGGGPVDEQFF. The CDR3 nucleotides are TGTGCCAGCAGTCTACTAGCGGGAGGGGGGCCTGTAGATGAGCAGTTCTTC.

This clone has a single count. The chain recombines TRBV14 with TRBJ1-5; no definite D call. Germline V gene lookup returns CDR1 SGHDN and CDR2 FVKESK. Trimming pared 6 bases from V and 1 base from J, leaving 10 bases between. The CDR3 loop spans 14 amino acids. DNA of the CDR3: TGTGCCAGCAGGAAATTCCTCAGCAATCAGCCCCAGCATTTT. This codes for CASRKFLSNQPQHF.

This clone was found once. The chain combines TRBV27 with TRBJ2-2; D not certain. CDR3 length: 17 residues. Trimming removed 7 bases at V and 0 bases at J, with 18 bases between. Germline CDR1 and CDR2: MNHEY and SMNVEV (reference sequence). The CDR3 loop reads CASKLHRADANTGELFF. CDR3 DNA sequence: TGTGCCAGCAAGCTACATAGGGCCGATGCGAACACCGGGGAGCTGTTTTTT.

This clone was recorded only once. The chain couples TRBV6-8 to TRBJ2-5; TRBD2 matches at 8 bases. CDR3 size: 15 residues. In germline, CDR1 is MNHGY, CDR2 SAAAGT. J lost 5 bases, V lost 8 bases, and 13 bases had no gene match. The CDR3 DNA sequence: TGTGCCAGCGCCCAGCGGGAGTGGGTTGGGGAGACCCAGTACTTC. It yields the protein CASAQREWVGETQYF.

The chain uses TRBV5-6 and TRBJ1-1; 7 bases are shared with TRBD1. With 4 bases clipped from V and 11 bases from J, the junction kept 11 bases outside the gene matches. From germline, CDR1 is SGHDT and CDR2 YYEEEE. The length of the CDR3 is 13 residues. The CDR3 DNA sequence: TGTGCCAGCAGCCCGGACAGGTCATTGGAGGCTTTCTTT. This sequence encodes CASSPDRSLEAFF.

The CDR3 DNA reads as TGTGCCAGCAGTTACTTAAATGATCGGGAGACCCAGTACTTC. Amino acids: CASSYLNDRETQYF. V is TRBV6-5 and J is TRBJ2-5; no definite D call. The CDR3 totals 14 residues. The germline V gene has CDR1 MNHEY and CDR2 SVGAGI. V lost 1 base and J lost 5, with 11 bases in between.